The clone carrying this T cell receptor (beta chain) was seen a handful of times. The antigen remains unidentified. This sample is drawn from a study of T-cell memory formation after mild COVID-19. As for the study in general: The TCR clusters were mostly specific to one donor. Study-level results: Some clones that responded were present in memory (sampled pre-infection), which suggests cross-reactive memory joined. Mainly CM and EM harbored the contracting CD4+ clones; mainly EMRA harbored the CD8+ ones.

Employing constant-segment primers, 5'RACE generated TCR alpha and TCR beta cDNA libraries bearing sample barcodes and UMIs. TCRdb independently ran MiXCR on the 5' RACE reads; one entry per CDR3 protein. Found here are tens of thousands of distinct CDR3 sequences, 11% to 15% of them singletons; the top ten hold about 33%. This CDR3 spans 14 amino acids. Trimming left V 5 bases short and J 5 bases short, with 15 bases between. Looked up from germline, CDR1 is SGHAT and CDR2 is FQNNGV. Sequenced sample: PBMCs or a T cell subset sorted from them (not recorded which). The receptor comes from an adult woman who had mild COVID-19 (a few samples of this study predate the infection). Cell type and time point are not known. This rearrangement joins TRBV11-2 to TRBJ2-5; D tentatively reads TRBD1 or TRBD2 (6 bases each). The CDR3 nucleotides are TGTGCCAGCAGCCTAGTGGGGGGCGTCGAGACCCAGTACTTC. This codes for CASSLVGGVETQYF.